The rows below give T cell receptor beta chains drawn from one sample of a study of PD-1 blockade in classical Hodgkin lymphoma. TCRdb's table, derived via immunoSEQ multiplex PCR, lists solely in-frame clones and lacks some. The repertoire holds under 35,000 clones, with roughly 90% as singletons. The sequenced sample was CD4+ T cells from blood. All receptors derive from a human donor with classical Hodgkin lymphoma. Each CDR3 is given with its conserved first and last residue. Each record gives: V gene, D gene, J gene, clone size, CDR3 protein, CDR3 DNA. D genes are given only for firm matches. Size is omitted from some rows. Given values are once, few, many or a class for expanded clones.

V gene: TRBV28
D gene: -
J gene: TRBJ1-1
clone size: -
CDR3 protein: CASSWAVDGHTEAFF
CDR3 DNA: TGTGCCAGCAGTTGGGCAGTCGACGGGCACACTGAAGCTTTCTTT

V gene: TRBV4-2
D gene: TRBD1
J gene: TRBJ2-7
clone size: -
CDR3 protein: CASSLDREGASWYF
CDR3 DNA: TGTGCCAGCAGCCTGGACAGGGAAGGGGCATCGTGGTACTTC

V gene: TRBV6-1
D gene: TRBD1
J gene: TRBJ1-2
clone size: -
CDR3 protein: CATDSRGTGDYGYTF
CDR3 DNA: TGTGCCACCGACTCAAGAGGGACAGGGGACTATGGCTACACCTTC

V gene: TRBV5-1
D gene: -
J gene: TRBJ1-1
clone size: few
CDR3 protein: CASSLVEATTEAFF
CDR3 DNA: TGCGCCAGCAGCTTGGTGGAGGCTACCACTGAAGCTTTCTTT

V gene: TRBV28
D gene: TRBD2
J gene: TRBJ2-1
clone size: -
CDR3 protein: CASTPGTRNNEQFF
CDR3 DNA: TGTGCCAGCACCCCCGGGACTAGAAACAATGAGCAGTTCTTC

V gene: TRBV4-1
D gene: -
J gene: TRBJ1-4
clone size: -
CDR3 protein: CASSPCGRGGNEKLFF
CDR3 DNA: TGCGCCAGCAGCCCGTGCGGCCGGGGGGGGAATGAAAAACTGTTTTTT

V gene: TRBV14
D gene: TRBD1
J gene: TRBJ2-3
clone size: -
CDR3 protein: CASSRGLERLTDTQYF
CDR3 DNA: TGTGCCAGCAGCAGGGGGCTTGAGCGGCTCACAGATACGCAGTATTTT

V gene: TRBV5-4
D gene: -
J gene: TRBJ1-2
clone size: -
CDR3 protein: CASSPPGQGQNYGYTF
CDR3 DNA: TGTGCCAGCAGCCCTCCCGGCCAGGGGCAGAACTATGGCTACACCTTC

V gene: TRBV5-1
D gene: -
J gene: TRBJ1-2
clone size: -
CDR3 protein: CASSLNARNYGYTF
CDR3 DNA: TGCGCCAGCAGCTTGAACGCTCGGAACTATGGCTACACCTTC

V gene: TRBV2
D gene: -
J gene: TRBJ2-3
clone size: once
CDR3 protein: CALRGRASTDTQYF
CDR3 DNA: TGTGCTCTCCGAGGCAGGGCGTCGACAGATACGCAGTATTTT

V gene: TRBV27
D gene: TRBD2
J gene: TRBJ2-3
clone size: -
CDR3 protein: CASRLRTSGSADTQYF
CDR3 DNA: TGTGCCAGCAGACTACGGACTAGCGGGAGCGCAGATACGCAGTATTTT

V gene: TRBV7-9
D gene: TRBD1
J gene: TRBJ1-2
clone size: once
CDR3 protein: CASSLGDRLGYTF
CDR3 DNA: TGTGCCAGCAGCTTAGGGGACAGGCTGGGCTACACCTTC

V gene: TRBV4-2
D gene: -
J gene: TRBJ2-3
clone size: -
CDR3 protein: CASSQGRVGTSTDTQYF
CDR3 DNA: TGTGCCAGCAGCCAAGGAAGGGTAGGGACAAGCACAGATACGCAGTATTTT

V gene: TRBV5-1
D gene: TRBD2
J gene: TRBJ2-3
clone size: -
CDR3 protein: CASSLVAGGDTQYF
CDR3 DNA: TGCGCCAGCAGCTTGGTGGCGGGAGGCGATACGCAGTATTTT

V gene: TRBV2
D gene: -
J gene: TRBJ2-5
clone size: -
CDR3 protein: CARRLGQETQYF
CDR3 DNA: TGTGCCAGAAGACTAGGCCAAGAGACCCAGTACTTC

V gene: TRBV18
D gene: -
J gene: TRBJ1-1
clone size: -
CDR3 protein: CASSADMNTEAFF
CDR3 DNA: TGTGCCAGCTCAGCAGACATGAACACTGAAGCTTTCTTT

V gene: TRBV11-2
D gene: TRBD1
J gene: TRBJ1-2
clone size: -
CDR3 protein: CASSSTGGTSYGYTF
CDR3 DNA: TGTGCCAGCAGCAGTACAGGGGGCACAAGCTATGGCTACACCTTC

V gene: TRBV29-1
D gene: -
J gene: TRBJ2-7
clone size: -
CDR3 protein: CSAVSRSSYEQYF
CDR3 DNA: TGCAGCGCGGTGAGTCGTAGTTCCTACGAGCAGTACTTC

V gene: TRBV13
D gene: TRBD2
J gene: TRBJ2-7
clone size: -
CDR3 protein: CASSERVAGGEDPYEQYF
CDR3 DNA: TGTGCCAGCAGCGAGAGGGTAGCGGGAGGGGAGGACCCCTACGAGCAGTACTTC

V gene: TRBV7-9
D gene: TRBD1
J gene: TRBJ1-5
clone size: few
CDR3 protein: CASSPLDREGKPQHF
CDR3 DNA: TGTGCCAGCAGCCCGTTGGACAGGGAGGGAAAGCCCCAGCATTTT

V gene: TRBV10-1
D gene: -
J gene: TRBJ1-5
clone size: -
CDR3 protein: CASSVFPGHQPQHF
CDR3 DNA: TGCGCCAGCAGTGTTTTTCCTGGCCATCAGCCCCAGCATTTT

V gene: TRBV10-3
D gene: TRBD1
J gene: TRBJ2-1
clone size: -
CDR3 protein: CAISVRDRGDANEQFF
CDR3 DNA: TGTGCCATCAGTGTTCGGGACAGGGGGGACGCCAATGAGCAGTTCTTC

V gene: TRBV2
D gene: -
J gene: TRBJ1-1
clone size: -
CDR3 protein: CARARELNTEAFF
CDR3 DNA: TGTGCCAGGGCCCGAGAGTTGAACACTGAAGCTTTCTTT

V gene: TRBV7-2
D gene: TRBD2
J gene: TRBJ2-5
clone size: -
CDR3 protein: CANAMGASGRQTQYF
CDR3 DNA: TGTGCCAACGCAATGGGGGCTAGCGGGAGGCAGACCCAGTACTTC

V gene: TRBV7-3
D gene: TRBD2
J gene: TRBJ2-3
clone size: -
CDR3 protein: CASSSGLAGVTDTQYF
CDR3 DNA: TGTGCCAGCAGCTCGGGACTAGCGGGAGTCACAGATACGCAGTATTTT

V gene: TRBV28
D gene: -
J gene: TRBJ2-3
clone size: -
CDR3 protein: CASSLVEDSIRLKVDTQYF
CDR3 DNA: TGTGCCAGCAGTTTAGTGGAGGACAGCATTCGCTTGAAGGTAGATACGCAGTATTTT

V gene: TRBV5-1
D gene: -
J gene: TRBJ2-7
clone size: -
CDR3 protein: CASREDPSSYEQYF
CDR3 DNA: TGCGCCAGCAGAGAGGACCCGAGCTCCTACGAGCAGTACTTC

V gene: TRBV29-1
D gene: TRBD2
J gene: TRBJ2-1
clone size: -
CDR3 protein: CSFGTSGYNEQFF
CDR3 DNA: TGCAGCTTCGGGACTAGCGGTTACAATGAGCAGTTCTTC

V gene: TRBV4-1
D gene: -
J gene: TRBJ1-2
clone size: few
CDR3 protein: CASSQEDGGLYGYTF
CDR3 DNA: TGCGCCAGCAGCCAAGAGGATGGGGGACTCTATGGCTACACCTTC

V gene: TRBV27
D gene: TRBD2
J gene: TRBJ2-5
clone size: -
CDR3 protein: CASSPAGLAGFQETQYF
CDR3 DNA: TGTGCCAGCTCCCCCGCGGGGCTAGCGGGATTCCAAGAGACCCAGTACTTC